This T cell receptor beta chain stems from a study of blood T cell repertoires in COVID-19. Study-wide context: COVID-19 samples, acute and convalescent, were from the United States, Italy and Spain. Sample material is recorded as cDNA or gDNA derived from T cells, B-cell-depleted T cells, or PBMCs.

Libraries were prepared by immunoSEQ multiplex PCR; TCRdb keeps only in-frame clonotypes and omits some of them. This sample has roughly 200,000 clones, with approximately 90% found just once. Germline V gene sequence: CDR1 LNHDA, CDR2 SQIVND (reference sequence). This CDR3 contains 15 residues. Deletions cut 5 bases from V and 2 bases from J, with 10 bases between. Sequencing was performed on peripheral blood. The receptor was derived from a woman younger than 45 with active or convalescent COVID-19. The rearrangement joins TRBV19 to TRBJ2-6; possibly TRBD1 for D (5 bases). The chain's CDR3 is CASSPQGTGANVLTF. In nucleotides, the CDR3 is TGTGCCAGTAGTCCCCAGGGTACTGGGGCCAACGTCCTGACTTTC.